Below, one TCR beta chain is given with its context. The antigen remains unidentified. Use of 60 Vbeta and 13 Jbeta primers characterized the PCR. Original processing methods: Some 12 million shared chains were among the 65 million to 85 million unique TCR beta chains that a later analysis counted. Using immunoSEQ multiplex PCR, the repertoire was profiled, and TCRdb retains in-frame clones only, with some absent. V and J calls and clone size are those listed in that table; D and trimming were worked out from the DNA. The sample has some 200,000 clones; 78% are singletons. The V gene's germline CDR1 is SGHRS and CDR2 YFSETQ. V gave up 0 bases and J gave up 2 bases, with 8 bases separating them. This CDR3 comprises 14 residues. The data derive from a study of cytomegalovirus exposure and HLA in healthy donors. Findings and limits, study-wide: Per a later analysis, HLA-associated TCR beta chains showed more clonal expansion than other, equally common TCR beta chains. In an earlier analysis, most TCR beta V segments were productive about 87% or about 30% of the time.

The clonotype originates from a female donor in good health and CMV-seronegative. Sequencing was done on a sample of PBMCs. The V call is TRBV5-1, the J call TRBJ1-2; D unclear. CDR3 in amino acids: CASSLGGENYGYTF. CDR3 nucleotide sequence: TGCGCCAGCAGCTTGGGAGGCGAGAACTATGGCTACACCTTC.